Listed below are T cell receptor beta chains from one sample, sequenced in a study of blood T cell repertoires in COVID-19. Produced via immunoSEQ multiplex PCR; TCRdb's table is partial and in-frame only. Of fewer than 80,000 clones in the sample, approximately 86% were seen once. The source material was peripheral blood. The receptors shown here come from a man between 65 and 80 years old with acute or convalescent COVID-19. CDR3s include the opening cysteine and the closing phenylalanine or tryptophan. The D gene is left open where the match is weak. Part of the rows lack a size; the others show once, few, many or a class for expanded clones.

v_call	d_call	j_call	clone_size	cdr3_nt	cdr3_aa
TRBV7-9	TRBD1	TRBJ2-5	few	TGTGCCAGCAGCTCGACAGGGATGGCGACCCAGTACTTC	CASSSTGMATQYF
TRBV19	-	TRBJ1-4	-	TGTGCCAGTATTGAGAGGCAGGGTGAAAAACTGTTTTTT	CASIERQGEKLFF
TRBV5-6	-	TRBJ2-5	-	TGTGCCAGCAGCTTGGCCAGGTTACAGACCCAGTACTTC	CASSLARLQTQYF
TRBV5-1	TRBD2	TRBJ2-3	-	TGCGCCAGCAGACAGGAGGGAGGGCCTGCAGATACGCAGTATTTT	CASRQEGGPADTQYF
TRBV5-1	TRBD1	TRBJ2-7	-	TGCGCCAGCAGCGAACAGGGGGGCACCTACGAGCAGTACTTC	CASSEQGGTYEQYF
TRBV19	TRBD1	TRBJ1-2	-	TGTGCCAGTAGGCAGTATTCCGGGACAGGGGGTGGCTACACCTTC	CASRQYSGTGGGYTF
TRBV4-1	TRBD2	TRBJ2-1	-	TGCGCCAGCAGTCCCGGGACTAGCAATGAGCAGTTCTTC	CASSPGTSNEQFF
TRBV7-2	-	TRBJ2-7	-	TGTGCCAGCAGCTTAACAAGGGGGTCCTCCTCCTACGAGCAGTACTTC	CASSLTRGSSSYEQYF
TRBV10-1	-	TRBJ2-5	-	TGCGCCAGCAGTGACCCCAGGGAGACCCAGTACTTC	CASSDPRETQYF
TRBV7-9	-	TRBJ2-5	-	TGTGCCAGCAGCTTACAGGAGACCCAGTACTTC	CASSLQETQYF
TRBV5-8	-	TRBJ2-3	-	TGTGCCAGCAGCCCGAGATCGAGTACGCAGTATTTT	CASSPRSSTQYF
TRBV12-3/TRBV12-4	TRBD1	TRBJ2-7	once	TGTGCCAGCAGTCAGACAGGGGAACAGCAGTACTTC	CASSQTGEQQYF
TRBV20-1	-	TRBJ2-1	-	TGCAGTGCTAGTCCACAACAGGGATGGAATGAGCAGTTCTTC	CSASPQQGWNEQFF
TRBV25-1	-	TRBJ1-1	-	TGTGCCAGCAGTGGAGCCCTGAACACTGAAGCTTTCTTT	CASSGALNTEAFF
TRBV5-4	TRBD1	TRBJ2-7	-	TGTGCCAGCAGGCAACGGGACAGGGGACCCTACGAGCAGTACTTC	CASRQRDRGPYEQYF
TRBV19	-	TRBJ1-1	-	TGTGCCAGTAGCCGCCAGAGGAATGAAGCTTTCTTT	CASSRQRNEAFF
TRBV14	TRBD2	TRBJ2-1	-	TGTGCCAGCAGCCAACTAGCGGGGGGACATGAGCAGTTCTTC	CASSQLAGGHEQFF
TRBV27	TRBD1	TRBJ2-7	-	TGTGCCAGCATTCCCGGGGACAGCCCCTACGAGCAGTACTTC	CASIPGDSPYEQYF
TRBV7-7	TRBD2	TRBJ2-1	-	TGTGCTAGCAGCGCCGGGACTAGTGACAATGAGCAGTTCTTC	CASSAGTSDNEQFF
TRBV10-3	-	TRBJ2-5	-	TGTGCCATCAGCGTGACAGCGTATCAAGAGACCCAGTACTTC	CAISVTAYQETQYF
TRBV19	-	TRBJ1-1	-	TGTGCCAGTAGTATAGGCAGGGATGGCACTGAAGCTTTCTTT	CASSIGRDGTEAFF
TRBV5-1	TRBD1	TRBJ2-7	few	TGCGCCAGCAGCCCTTTGTGGACAGGGAACTCCTACGAGCAGTACTTC	CASSPLWTGNSYEQYF
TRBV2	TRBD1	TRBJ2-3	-	TGTGCCAGCACCCGGGACAGGATGATCCCAGATACGCAGTATTTT	CASTRDRMIPDTQYF
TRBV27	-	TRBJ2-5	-	TGTGCCAGCAGTTTAAGAACTAGTCCGCATCCCTCGTACCAAGAGACCCAGTACTTC	CASSLRTSPHPSYQETQYF
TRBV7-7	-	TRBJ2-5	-	TGTGCCAGCAGCCCGCAGGGGCCAGAGACCCAGTACTTC	CASSPQGPETQYF
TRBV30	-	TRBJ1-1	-	TGTGCCTGGAGCCTCATGACACCAAACACTGAAGCTTTCTTT	CAWSLMTPNTEAFF
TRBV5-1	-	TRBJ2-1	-	TGCGCCAGCAGCTTTCAGCGTCTAAATGAGCAGTTCTTC	CASSFQRLNEQFF
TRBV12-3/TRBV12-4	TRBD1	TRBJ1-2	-	TGTGCCACCGACAGGGGGCTGGGTGGCTACACCTTC	CATDRGLGGYTF
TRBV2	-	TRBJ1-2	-	TGTGCCAGCAGTGATAGGAGCAACTATGGCTACACCTTC	CASSDRSNYGYTF
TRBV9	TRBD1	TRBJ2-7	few	TGTGCCAGCAGCACAAGTCCCGGGACAGGGTCAAGCTCCTACGAGCAGTACTTC	CASSTSPGTGSSSYEQYF
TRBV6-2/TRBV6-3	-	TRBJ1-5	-	TGTGCCAGCAGTTATGGAGGGTCGGGGAGCAATCAGCCCCAGCATTTT	CASSYGGSGSNQPQHF
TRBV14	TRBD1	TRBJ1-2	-	TGTGCCAGCAGCTCGACAGGGAGTGGCTACACCTTC	CASSSTGSGYTF
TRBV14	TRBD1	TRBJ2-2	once	TGTGCCAGCAGCCCGGACAGGTCCGGGGAGCTGTTTTTT	CASSPDRSGELFF
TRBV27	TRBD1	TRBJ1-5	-	TGTGCCAGCAGTCACGGGAGGGGGCTCGGACAGCCCCAGCATTTT	CASSHGRGLGQPQHF
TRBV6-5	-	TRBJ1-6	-	TGTGCCAGCAGCACCACGGGGGGGAATACTTCACCCCTCCACTTT	CASSTTGGNTSPLHF
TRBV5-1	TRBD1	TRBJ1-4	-	TGCGCCAGCAGCTTGGTCACAGGGGTTCGGAGTGAAAAACTGTTTTTT	CASSLVTGVRSEKLFF
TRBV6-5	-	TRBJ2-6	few	TGTGCCAGCAGTTCTCCCCTTGCGTCTGGGGCCAACGTCCTGACTTTC	CASSSPLASGANVLTF
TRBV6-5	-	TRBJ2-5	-	TGTGCCAGCAGTTACATCCCCCGGGGACAAGAGACCCAGTACTTC	CASSYIPRGQETQYF
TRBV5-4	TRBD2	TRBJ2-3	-	TGTGCCAGCAGCTTCCGGGGGGTCCGCGACAATACGCAGTATTTT	CASSFRGVRDNTQYF
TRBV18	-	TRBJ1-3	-	TGTGCCAGCTCTCTTACCTCCACAGACTACTCTGGAAACACCATATATTTT	CASSLTSTDYSGNTIYF
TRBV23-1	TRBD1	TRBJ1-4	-	TGCGCCAGCCTCGGACAGGATAATGAAAAACTGTTTTTT	CASLGQDNEKLFF
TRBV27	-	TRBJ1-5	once	TGTGCCAGCAGTTTGGGGCAGCCTTATAGCAATCAGCCCCAGCATTTT	CASSLGQPYSNQPQHF
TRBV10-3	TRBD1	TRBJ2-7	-	TGTGCCCACGCTGGACAGGGGACCGCCGAGCAGTACTTC	CAHAGQGTAEQYF
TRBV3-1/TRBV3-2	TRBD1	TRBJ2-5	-	TGTGCCAGCGGACGGACAGGGGGCGCGAGGGAGACCCAGTACTTC	CASGRTGGARETQYF
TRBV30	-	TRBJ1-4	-	TGTGCCTGGAGTTTGGGGCAGATTAATGAAAAACTGTTTTTT	CAWSLGQINEKLFF